The sequence of this T cell receptor (beta chain) was determined in a study of tumor and adjacent non-tumor tissue in lung cancer. The CDR3 is made up of 14 amino acids. Three rounds of nested PCR, following a modified ARM-PCR protocol, produced the TCRbeta library. TCRdb re-called the multiplex PCR reads with MiXCR, one entry per CDR3 protein. The sample yields more than 85,000 distinct CDR3 sequences, over 55% seen once. This sample's RNA came from whole unsorted tissue. More than 3 cm separated this lung sample from the edge of the tumor. This clonotype was observed at least ten times. The rearrangement links TRBV1 to TRBJ2-7; the DNA was not compared with TRBD2, the D call given in the table. TRBV1 counts as a pseudogene. The sequenced material came from distant non-tumor lung tissue. This clonotype was obtained from a man aged 30 to 45 with non-small cell lung cancer. The CDR3 is CTSSQGLAGAEQYF. The DNA for the CDR3 is TGCACCAGCAGCCAAGGACTAGCGGGAGCCGAGCAGTACTTC.